This TCR beta chain is from a study of a mutant IDH1 vaccine in newly diagnosed glioma. Whole-study context: Vaccine administration was initiated 4-6 weeks following radiotherapy alone, or with temozolomide cycles. Treatment recipients were about 62% male and about 40% female, and their mean age was around 37 years. Most patients had radiochemotherapy with temozolomide before enrollment; others had one alone.

Time point specified: week 11, during vaccination. Topical imiquimod was applied with each vaccine dose, which held 300 ug of mutant IDH1 20-mer peptide. Germline V gene sequence: CDR1 KGHSH, CDR2 LQKENI. The ends were cut back, 6 bases at V and 4 bases at J, with 12 bases in the middle. CDR3 length equals 13 residues. This table comes from immunoSEQ multiplex PCR, and its TCRdb copy is limited to in-frame clones, with some not included. The sample contains 110,000 or so clones, approximately 87% of which appear only once. Comments on this clone: Its antigen remains unidentified.

This material consisted of PBMCs, taken from a glioma patient whose treatment included an IDH1 peptide vaccine. The chain combines TRBV18 with TRBJ2-5, with D hard to call. This sequence was found in a woman between 45 and 65 years old with glioma. The CDR3 spells CASSLGSTETQYF. The CDR3 nucleotides are TGTGCCAGCTCCCTGGGTAGTACAGAGACCCAGTACTTC.